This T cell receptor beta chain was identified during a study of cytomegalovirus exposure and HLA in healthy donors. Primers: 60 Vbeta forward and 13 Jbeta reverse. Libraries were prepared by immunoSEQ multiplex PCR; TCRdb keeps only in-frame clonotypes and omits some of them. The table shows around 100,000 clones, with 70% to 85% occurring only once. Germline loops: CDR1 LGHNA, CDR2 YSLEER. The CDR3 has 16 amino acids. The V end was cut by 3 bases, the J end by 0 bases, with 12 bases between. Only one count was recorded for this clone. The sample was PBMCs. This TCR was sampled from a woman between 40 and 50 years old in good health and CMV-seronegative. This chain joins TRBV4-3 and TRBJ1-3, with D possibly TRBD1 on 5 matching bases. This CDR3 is CASSQATGFSGNTIYF. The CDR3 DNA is TGCGCCAGCAGCCAGGCTACAGGTTTCTCTGGAAACACCATATATTTT.